The 7 T cell receptor beta chains below come from one sample, sequenced in a study of shared clonotypes between healthy human individuals. Generated by immunoSEQ multiplex PCR, the TCRdb table keeps only in-frame clones and is missing some. The table lists about 1.4 million clones, approximately 96% of them singletons. The sequenced sample consisted of naive CD4+ T cells sorted from blood. The subset: CD45RA+ positively selected. The receptors were sampled from a man aged 25 to 40 in good health.

The genes are TRBV28 and TRBJ1-5, with 8 bases lining up with TRBD1. Germline V gives CDR1 MDHEN, CDR2 SYDVKM. The CDR3 spans 16 residues. Losses at the gene ends were 5 bases for V and 4 bases for J; bases not matched to a gene: 10. The CDR3 region has the DNA TGTGCCAGCAGTCAATGGGACAGGCGAGGGAATCAGCCCCAGCATTTT. Its protein is CASSQWDRRGNQPQHF.

The V and J genes are TRBV28 and TRBJ2-7, with a tentative D call TRBD1 (5 bases). Deletions cut 6 bases from V and 3 bases from J, with 15 bases between. Germline CDR1 reads MDHEN; CDR2 reads SYDVKM. The CDR3 consists of 14 residues. The DNA of the CDR3 is TGTGCCAGCAGCCCCTGGGGCAGGGTCTACGAGCAGTACTTC. Amino acid sequence: CASSPWGRVYEQYF.

This sequence joins TRBV7-2 and TRBJ2-5; tentatively, D is TRBD2 (6 bases). There are 14 residues in the CDR3. Germline-derived CDR1 and CDR2 are SGHTA and FQGNSA. The germline V and J ends were trimmed by 5 bases and 2 bases, with 12 bases remaining between them. The CDR3 region has the DNA TGTGCCAGCAGCCCTAACGCGGGACAAGAGACCCAGTACTTC. Amino acid sequence: CASSPNAGQETQYF.

The gene calls are TRBV5-6 and TRBJ2-2; 9 bases match TRBD1. This CDR3 contains 16 residues. In germline, CDR1 is SGHDT, CDR2 YYEEEE. Trimming removed 1 base from V and 7 bases from J; junction bases left unmatched: 8. The CDR3 sequence is CASSLFVGTGIGELFF. CDR3 in DNA: TGTGCCAGCAGCTTGTTTGTCGGGACAGGGATCGGGGAGCTGTTTTTT.

J is TRBJ2-3 and V is TRBV5-1; 8 bases are shared with TRBD2. V gave up 4 bases and J gave up 6 bases; unmatched junction bases: 13. This CDR3 is built from 16 residues. Germline lookup yields CDR1 SGHRS and CDR2 YFSETQ. The CDR3 nucleotides read TGCGCCAGCAGCAAGAGCGGGAGTAGCCTCCCGGATACGCAGTATTTT. Translation: CASSKSGSSLPDTQYF.

The chain joins TRBV7-2 to TRBJ2-2; a possible D gene is TRBD2 (5 bases). The CDR3 sequence is 13 residues long. Germline lookup yields CDR1 SGHTA and CDR2 FQGNSA. Trimming took off 1 base at V and 9 bases at J, with 9 bases between the two ends. CDR3: CASSLDRGRELFF. CDR3 sequence (DNA): TGTGCCAGCAGCTTAGACCGAGGGCGGGAGCTGTTTTTT.

This chain connects TRBV11-2 to TRBJ1-3; TRBD1 is a possible D gene (5 bases). Germline V gene sequence: CDR1 SGHAT, CDR2 FQNNGV. The CDR3 is 16 residues long. V lost 1 base to trimming and J lost 3 bases, with 13 bases between them. The CDR3 sequence: CASSLVGLVGGNTIYF. DNA for the CDR3: TGTGCCAGCAGCTTAGTGGGGCTCGTTGGTGGAAACACCATATATTTT.